A single sample is the source of the 15 T cell receptor beta chains below, sequenced in a study of CD4 T cells in relation to SARS-CoV-2 and coronaviruses. These receptors lack a known antigen. Generated by immunoSEQ multiplex PCR, the TCRdb table keeps only in-frame clones and is missing some. Among under 20,000 clones, around four fifths were seen once, and the ten largest hold 19%. Before the COVID-19 pandemic, during about 2010-2018, CD4+ T cells were taken from unexposed donors. Isolation of CD4+ T cells took place after approximately eleven days in culture. The sample was CD4+ T cells from PBMCs, cultured in vitro. These TCRs come from a human donor in good health.

DNA of the CDR3: TGTGCCAGCAGCTCGAGAGGCTATGGCTACACCTTC. Its protein product is CASSSRGYGYTF. The rearrangement uses TRBV7-2 and TRBJ1-2, with D uncertain. V shed 4 bases and J shed 4 bases, with 7 bases lying between them. The CDR3 loop spans 12 amino acids. The germline gives CDR1 SGHTA, CDR2 FQGNSA.

This clone showed up just once. The chain couples TRBV5-4 to TRBJ1-2; D may be TRBD1 (5 bases). Germline-derived CDR1 and CDR2 are SGHNT and YYREEE (reference sequence). V gave up 0 bases and J gave up 7 bases, with 10 bases separating them. The CDR3 runs to 13 residues. In DNA, the CDR3 is TGTGCCAGCAGCTTGGGACAGTCCGGTGGCTACACCTTC. Translating it yields CASSLGQSGGYTF.

The chain uses TRBV18 and TRBJ2-1; tentative D call: TRBD2 (5 bases). V was trimmed by 1 base and J by 9 bases, leaving 10 bases between them. This CDR3 contains 13 residues. In germline, CDR1 is KGHSH, CDR2 LQKENI. The CDR3 here is CASSPRESGEQFF. CDR3 DNA sequence: TGTGCCAGCTCACCACGGGAGAGTGGTGAGCAGTTCTTC.

This clone was detected only a few times. The genes are TRBV6-2 or TRBV6-3 and TRBJ2-7; 7 bases are a match to TRBD1. V lost 5 bases, J lost 4 bases, and 5 bases stayed unmatched. Looked up from germline, CDR1 is MNHEY and CDR2 is SVGEGT. The CDR3 sequence is 13 residues long. The CDR3 DNA sequence: TGTGCCAGCAGTCAGTTCAGGGGGTACGAGCAGTACTTC. Amino acids: CASSQFRGYEQYF.

The chain employs TRBV7-9 and TRBJ2-7; 7 bases are shared with TRBD1. This CDR3 is 16 amino acids long. Germline loops: CDR1 SEHNR, CDR2 FQNEAQ (reference sequence). After removal of 5 bases from V and 2 bases from J, the junction contained 12 bases not matched to a gene. CDR3 nucleotide sequence: TGTGCCAGCAGCCCACGTTTCGGGACAGCTACCTACGAGCAGTACTTC. It is translated as CASSPRFGTATYEQYF.

The chain uses TRBV10-3 and TRBJ2-2; D is undetermined. V was clipped by 4 bases and J by 4 bases, with 4 bases between them. The CDR3 has 12 residues. The germline gives CDR1 ENHRY, CDR2 SYGVKD. The CDR3 sequence: CAISGGTGELFF. CDR3 sequence (DNA): TGTGCCATCAGTGGGGGCACCGGGGAGCTGTTTTTT.

The chain recombines TRBV5-1 with TRBJ1-4; maybe TRBD1 (5 bases). Germline V lookup: CDR1 SGHRS, CDR2 YFSETQ. The V and J ends lost 3 bases and 5 bases respectively, with 11 bases between them. The CDR3 consists of 14 residues. CDR3 nucleotide sequence: TGCGCCAGCAGCTCCCGGGACGGGAATGAAAAACTGTTTTTT. It specifies CASSSRDGNEKLFF. Using reference TRBV5-1 and TRBJ1-4 for the parts outside the CDR3, the full variable domain is KAGVTQTPRYLIKTRGQQVTLSCSPISGHRSVSWYQQTPGQGLQFLFEYFSETQRNKGNFPGRFSGRQFSNSRSEMNVSTLELGDSALYLCASSSRDGNEKLFFGSGTQLSVL.

CDR3 sequence: CASSLVAVTNEKLFF. The CDR3 bases are TGTGCCAGCAGCTTAGTCGCGGTAACTAATGAAAAACTGTTTTTT. The chain carries TRBV7-8 and TRBJ1-4, with D unclear. This CDR3 is built from 15 residues. V was clipped by 1 base and J by 1 base, with 7 bases between them. Looked up from germline, CDR1 is SGHVS and CDR2 is FQNEAQ.

V and J are TRBV9 and TRBJ1-4, with D hard to call. The CDR3 is made up of 13 amino acids. In germline, CDR1 is SGDLS, CDR2 YYNGEE. V was shortened by 0 bases and J by 6 bases, with 6 bases between the two germline ends. In DNA, the CDR3 is TGTGCCAGCAGCGTAGGTGTACATGAAAAACTGTTTTTT. This codes for CASSVGVHEKLFF.

The rearrangement uses TRBV5-1 and TRBJ2-3, with D perhaps matching TRBD2 (6 bases). V was clipped by 2 bases and J by 5 bases, with 12 bases between them. The V gene's germline CDR1 is SGHRS and CDR2 YFSETQ. The CDR3 sequence is 14 residues long. The chain's CDR3 is CASSFGTEGDTQYF. CDR3 coding DNA: TGCGCCAGCAGCTTCGGGACGGAGGGAGATACGCAGTATTTT.

Remarks on this clone: Compared with germline, one end of the junction differs, possibly owing to a read error. The genes are TRBV6-1 and TRBJ1-1; 7 nucleotides line up with TRBD1. This CDR3 has 12 residues. CDR1 is MNHNS and CDR2 is SASEGT in the germline V gene. The CDR3 DNA is TGTGCCAGCAGAGAAGACAGGGCTGAAGCTTTCTTT. Encoded protein: CASREDRAEAFF.

The CDR3 region has the DNA TGTGCCAGTAGTAGTCCGGGGGATAAGGATACGCAGTATTTT. This sequence encodes CASSSPGDKDTQYF. V gene TRBV19 combines with J gene TRBJ2-3; weak D call: TRBD2 (6 bases). The V and J ends lost 4 bases and 6 bases respectively, with 14 bases between them. Looked up from germline, CDR1 is LNHDA and CDR2 is SQIVND (reference sequence). This CDR3 is built from 14 residues.

The chain has TRBV9 and TRBJ2-1, with D possibly matching TRBD2 (5 bases). The germline V and J ends were trimmed by 0 bases and 8 bases, with 18 bases remaining between them. CDR1 is SGDLS, CDR2 YYNGEE, per germline. There are 16 residues in the CDR3. In DNA form, the CDR3 reads TGTGCCAGCAGCGTAGGATCGCAGACCGAGGGCTATGAGCAGTTCTTC. The encoded protein is CASSVGSQTEGYEQFF.

This rearrangement joins TRBV6-5 to TRBJ1-5, with a possible D match to TRBD1 (5 bases). This CDR3 is built from 13 residues. V shed 2 bases and J shed 6 bases, with 8 bases lying between them. Germline lookup yields CDR1 MNHEY and CDR2 SVGAGI. The CDR3 nucleotides read TGTGCCAGCAGTTACGGGGGGGGTCAGCCCCAGCATTTT. Its translation: CASSYGGGQPQHF.

The DNA for the CDR3 is TGCAGCGTTGTGGTGTTAGATACGCAGTATTTT. This sequence encodes CSVVVLDTQYF. The chain uses TRBV29-1 and TRBJ2-3, with unresolved D. The CDR3 sequence is 11 residues long. The V and J ends lost 4 bases and 5 bases respectively, with 7 bases between them. Germline V gives CDR1 SQVTM, CDR2 ANQGSEA.